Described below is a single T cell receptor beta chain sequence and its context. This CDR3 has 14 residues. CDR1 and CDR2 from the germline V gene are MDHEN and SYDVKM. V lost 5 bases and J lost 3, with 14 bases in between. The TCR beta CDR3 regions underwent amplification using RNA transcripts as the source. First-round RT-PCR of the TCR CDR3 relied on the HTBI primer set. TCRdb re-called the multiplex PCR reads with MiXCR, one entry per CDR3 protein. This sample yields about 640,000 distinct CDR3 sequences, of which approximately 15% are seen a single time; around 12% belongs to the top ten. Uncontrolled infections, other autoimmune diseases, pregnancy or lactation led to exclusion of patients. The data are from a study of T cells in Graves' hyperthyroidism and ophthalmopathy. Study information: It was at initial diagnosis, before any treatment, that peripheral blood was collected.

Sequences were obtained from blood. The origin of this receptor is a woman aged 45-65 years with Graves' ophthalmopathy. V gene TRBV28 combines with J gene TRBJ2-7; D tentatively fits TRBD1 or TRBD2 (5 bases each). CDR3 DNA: TGTGCCAGCAGTGTTACTAGTAGGGGCTACGAGCAGTACTTC. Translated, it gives CASSVTSRGYEQYF.